A single sample gave rise to the 9 T cell receptor beta chains below, sequenced in a study of blood T cell repertoires in COVID-19. Sequencing used immunoSEQ multiplex PCR; TCRdb keeps in-frame clones, though not all of them. Of fewer than 50,000 clones in the sample, around four fifths were seen once. The sample comprised peripheral blood. The receptors come from a human donor in a cohort sampled during active COVID-19.

About this clone itself: Additional DNA sequences in this sample encode the identical CDR3. This rearrangement joins TRBV9 to TRBJ2-7, with 9 bases that match TRBD1. V lost 0 bases to trimming and J lost 2 bases; unmatched junction nucleotides: 3. The CDR3 sequence is 15 residues long. CDR1 is SGDLS and CDR2 is YYNGEE in the germline V gene. The CDR3 protein is CASSVAGQGPYEQYF. The CDR3 DNA sequence: TGTGCCAGCAGCGTAGCGGGACAGGGACCCTACGAGCAGTACTTC.

V is TRBV5-5 and J is TRBJ1-2; possible D gene TRBD1, 6 bases. Germline V gene lookup returns CDR1 SGHKS and CDR2 YYEKEE (reference sequence). Trimming pared 6 bases from V and 2 bases from J, leaving 11 bases between. The CDR3 is 13 residues long. As DNA, the CDR3 is TGTGCCAGCAACGAACAGGGAAACTATGGCTACACCTTC. This codes for CASNEQGNYGYTF.

The gene calls are TRBV6-5 and TRBJ1-1; TRBD1 is a possible D gene (5 bases). Germline-derived CDR1 and CDR2 are MNHEY and SVGAGI. CDR3 size: 13 residues. The V gene lost 2 bases and the J gene lost 6 bases, with 10 bases spanning the gap. CDR3 loop: CASSYHRLAEAFF. The CDR3 DNA follows: TGTGCCAGCAGTTACCACAGGTTGGCTGAAGCTTTCTTT.

The chain is built from TRBV10-3 and TRBJ1-1; possible D gene TRBD1, 5 bases. The CDR3 sequence is 14 residues long. Between the trimmed V and J ends, which lost 5 bases and 1 base, there was a span of 11 bases. In germline, CDR1 is ENHRY, CDR2 SYGVKD. The CDR3 nucleotides read TGTGCCATCAGTTGGGGCCACCAGAACACTGAAGCTTTCTTT. It yields the protein CAISWGHQNTEAFF.

The rearrangement uses TRBV20-1 and TRBJ2-7; TRBD2 might be the D (6 bases). CDR1 is DFQATT and CDR2 is SNEGSKA in the germline V gene (reference sequence). The CDR3 is 11 residues long. Trimming took 1 base from V and 9 from J, leaving 10 bases between them. The CDR3 sequence: CSARGGVSQYF. Written as DNA, the CDR3 is TGCAGTGCTAGAGGGGGGGTTTCGCAGTACTTC.

The chain joins TRBV15 to TRBJ2-5, with D perhaps TRBD2 (5 bases). This CDR3 comprises 14 residues. Germline V CDR1 and CDR2: LNHNV, YYDKDF (reference sequence). With 0 bases removed from V and 4 bases from J, the gap between germline ends came to 9 bases. The CDR3: CATSRDRRGETQYF. DNA for the CDR3: TGTGCCACCAGCAGAGATCGTCGGGGAGAGACCCAGTACTTC.

This chain joins TRBV12-5 and TRBJ1-3, with 8 bases identical to TRBD1. The CDR3 is 17 amino acids. Looked up from germline, CDR1 is LGHNT and CDR2 is FRNRAP. V lost 2 bases, J lost 4 bases, and 10 bases stayed unmatched. In DNA form, the CDR3 reads TGTGCTAGTGGTTTGCCATCAGGGGGCGTGCGAGGAAACACCATATATTTT. Translation: CASGLPSGGVRGNTIYF.

The rearrangement links TRBV6-5 to TRBJ1-4; D possibly corresponds to TRBD1 (5 bases). This CDR3 has 15 amino acids. V lost 2 bases to trimming and J lost 7 bases, with 14 bases between them. Germline CDR1 reads MNHEY; CDR2 reads SVGAGI. CDR3 sequence reads: CASSYLSGRGEKLFF. The DNA of the CDR3 is TGTGCCAGCAGTTACCTGTCCGGGAGGGGTGAAAAACTGTTTTTT.

The V and J genes are TRBV4-3 and TRBJ1-2; D is undetermined. The germline V gene has CDR1 LGHNA and CDR2 YSLEER. V was trimmed by 0 bases and J by 4 bases, leaving 9 bases between them. This CDR3 is built from 14 residues. CDR3 sequence reads: CASSQDSASYGYTF. DNA of the CDR3: TGCGCCAGCAGCCAAGATTCCGCCAGCTATGGCTACACCTTC.